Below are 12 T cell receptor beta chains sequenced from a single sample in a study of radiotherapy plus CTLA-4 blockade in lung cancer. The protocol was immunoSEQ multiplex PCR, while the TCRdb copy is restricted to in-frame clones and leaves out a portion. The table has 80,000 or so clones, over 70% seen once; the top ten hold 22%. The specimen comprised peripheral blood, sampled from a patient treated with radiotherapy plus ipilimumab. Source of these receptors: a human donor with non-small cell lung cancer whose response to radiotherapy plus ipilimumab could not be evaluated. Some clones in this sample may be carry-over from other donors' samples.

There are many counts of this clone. CDR3 amino acids: CASSLGVGNTEAFF. In DNA form, the CDR3 reads TGTGCCAGCTCACTCGGGGTGGGGAACACTGAAGCTTTCTTT. The chain uses TRBV18 and TRBJ1-1; D remains ambiguous. This CDR3 is built from 14 residues. Germline CDR1 KGHSH, CDR2 LQKENI. The ends were cut back, 4 bases at V and 1 base at J, with 10 bases in the middle.

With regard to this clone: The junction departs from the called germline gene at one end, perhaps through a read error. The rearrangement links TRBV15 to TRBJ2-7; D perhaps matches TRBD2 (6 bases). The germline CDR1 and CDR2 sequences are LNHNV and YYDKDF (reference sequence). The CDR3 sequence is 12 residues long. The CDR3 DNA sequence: TGTGCCACCAGCAGCGTTGGCGGGGCTCCTAACTTC. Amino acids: CATSSVGGAPNF.

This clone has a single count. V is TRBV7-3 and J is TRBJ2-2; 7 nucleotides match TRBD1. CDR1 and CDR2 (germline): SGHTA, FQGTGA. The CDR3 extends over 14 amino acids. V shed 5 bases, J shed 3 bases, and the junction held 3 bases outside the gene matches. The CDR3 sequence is CASSPGTDTGELFF. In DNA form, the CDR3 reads TGTGCCAGCAGCCCCGGGACAGACACCGGGGAGCTGTTTTTT.

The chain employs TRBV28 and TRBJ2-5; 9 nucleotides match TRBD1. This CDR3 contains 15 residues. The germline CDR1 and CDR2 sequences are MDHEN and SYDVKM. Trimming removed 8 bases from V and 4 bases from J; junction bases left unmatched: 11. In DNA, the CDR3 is TGTGCCAGCCTTACCCCGGGACAGGGTGTAGAGACCCAGTACTTC. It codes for CASLTPGQGVETQYF. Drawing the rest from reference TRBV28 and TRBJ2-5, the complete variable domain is DVKVTQSSRYLVKRTGEKVFLECVQDMDHENMFWYRQDPGLGLRLIYFSYDVKMKEKGDIPEGYSVSREKKERFSLILESASTNQTSMYLCASLTPGQGVETQYFGPGTRLLVL.

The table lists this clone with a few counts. CDR3 residues: CASSLDRDTQYF. For the CDR3, the DNA is TGTGCCAGCAGCTTAGACAGGGATACGCAGTATTTT. The V and J genes are TRBV11-3 and TRBJ2-3; D remains unclear. The length of the CDR3 is 12 residues. The germline V and J ends were trimmed by 0 bases and 6 bases, with 4 bases remaining between them. Germline loops: CDR1 SGHNT, CDR2 YENEEA.

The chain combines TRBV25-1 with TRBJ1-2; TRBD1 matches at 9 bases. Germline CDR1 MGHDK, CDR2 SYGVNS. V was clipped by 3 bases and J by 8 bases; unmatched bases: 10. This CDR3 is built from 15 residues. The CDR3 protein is CASSDTRTGVEGYTF. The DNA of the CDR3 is TGTGCCAGCAGTGACACCCGGACAGGGGTTGAAGGCTACACCTTC.

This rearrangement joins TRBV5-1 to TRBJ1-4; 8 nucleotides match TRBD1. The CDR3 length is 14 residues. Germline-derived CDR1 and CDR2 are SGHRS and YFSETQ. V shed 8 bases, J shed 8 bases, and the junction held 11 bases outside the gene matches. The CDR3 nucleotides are TGCGCCAGTTCCGGGGCAGGGGGCGACGAAAAACTGTTTTTT. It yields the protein CASSGAGGDEKLFF.

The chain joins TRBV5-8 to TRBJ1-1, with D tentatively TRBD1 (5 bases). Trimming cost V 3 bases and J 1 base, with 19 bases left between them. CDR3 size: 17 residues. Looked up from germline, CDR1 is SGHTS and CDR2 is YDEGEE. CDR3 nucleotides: TGTGCCAGCAGCTATCAATCACCGACAGCTACGAACACTGAAGCTTTCTTT. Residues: CASSYQSPTATNTEAFF.

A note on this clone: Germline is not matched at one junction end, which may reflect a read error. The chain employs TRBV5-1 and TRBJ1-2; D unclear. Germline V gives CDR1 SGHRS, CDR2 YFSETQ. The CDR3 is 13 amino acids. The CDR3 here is CASSLQRNSGYTF. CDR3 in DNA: TGCGCCAGCAGCTTGCAGAGGAACTCTGGCTACACCTTC. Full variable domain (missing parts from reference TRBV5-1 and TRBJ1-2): KAGVTQTPRYLIKTRGQQVTLSCSPISGHRSVSWYQQTPGQGLQFLFEYFSETQRNKGNFPGRFSGRQFSNSRSEMNVSTLELGDSALYLCASSLQRNSGYTFGSGTRLTVV.

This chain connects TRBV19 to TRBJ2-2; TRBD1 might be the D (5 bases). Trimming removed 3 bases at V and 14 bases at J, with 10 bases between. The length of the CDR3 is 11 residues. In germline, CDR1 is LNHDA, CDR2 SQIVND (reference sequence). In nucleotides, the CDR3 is TGTGCCAGTAGTATTAGGGGCCGTCTGTTTTTT. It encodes CASSIRGRLFF.

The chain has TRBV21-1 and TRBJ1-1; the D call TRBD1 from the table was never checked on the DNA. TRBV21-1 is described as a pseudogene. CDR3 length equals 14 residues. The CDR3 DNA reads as TGTGCCAGCCCAAGCGACAGGGGTCGAGGTGAAGCTTTCTTT. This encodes CASPSDRGRGEAFF.

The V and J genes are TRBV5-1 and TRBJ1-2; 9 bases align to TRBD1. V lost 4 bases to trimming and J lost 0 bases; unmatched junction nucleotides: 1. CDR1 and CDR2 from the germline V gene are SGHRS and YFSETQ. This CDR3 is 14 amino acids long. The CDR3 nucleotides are TGCGCCAGCAGCCGGGACAGGGCTAACTATGGCTACACCTTC. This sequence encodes CASSRDRANYGYTF.